The entry below describes one TCR beta chain. The data derive from a study of technical replicates of blood from a handful of donors. Per the germline V gene, CDR1 is LGHNA and CDR2 is YNFKEQ. V was pared by 2 bases and J by 4 bases, with 11 bases between. The CDR3 extends over 15 amino acids. Using immunoSEQ multiplex PCR, the repertoire was profiled, and TCRdb retains in-frame clones only, with some absent. The sample records 64,000 or so clones, approximately 83% being singletons. The chain recombines TRBV4-2 with TRBJ2-2, with a tentative D call TRBD2 (6 bases). The sequence came from a human donor in good health. Some clones in this sample may be carry-over from other donors' samples. The specimen was PBMCs. CDR3 coding DNA: TGTGCCAGCAGCCAACCTAGCGCCAGCACCGGGGAGCTGTTTTTT. Translation: CASSQPSASTGELFF.